The 17 T cell receptor beta chains listed next were all sequenced from one sample in a study of Tregs in tolerant kidney transplant recipients. This table comes from immunoSEQ multiplex PCR, and its TCRdb copy is limited to in-frame clones, with some not included. The sample holds roughly 32,000 clones. Sequencing used CD8+ T cells from blood, obtained before the transplant. The receptors here all came from a human donor who received a combined kidney and bone marrow transplant.

A remark on this clone: The read halts 3 residues ahead of the CDR3 end, with the missing end drawn from the germline J gene. V usage is TRBV4-1 and J usage is TRBJ1-4, with 9 bases that match TRBD1. Germline V gives CDR1 MGHRA, CDR2 YSYEKL. The CDR3 has 13 residues. After removal of 6 bases from V and 7 bases from J, the junction contained 3 bases not matched to a gene. Incomplete CDR3 DNA: TGCGCCAGCAGTGACAGGGGGTTTGAAAAA. Translating it yields CASSDRGFEK. The full CDR3 protein is CASSDRGFEKLFF.

As regards this clone: The read is 3 residues too short to cover the CDR3 end, so that end is filled in from the germline J gene. The chain links TRBV7-9 to TRBJ2-1; D might be TRBD2 (5 bases). Trimming cost V 3 bases and J 7 bases, with 13 bases left between them. The CDR3 extends over 14 amino acids. Germline-derived CDR1 and CDR2 are SEHNR and FQNEAQ (reference sequence). The sequenced CDR3 bases are TGTGCCAGCAGCTTTATACTTCAGCGGAATGAG. The encoded protein is CASSFILQRNE. The entire CDR3 protein is CASSFILQRNEQFF.

The CDR3 is CASSARDTESLKNIQYF. The DNA read from the CDR3 is TGCGCCAGCAGCGCCCGGGACACAGAATCCCTCAAAAACATT. The chain employs TRBV5-1 and TRBJ2-4, with D maybe TRBD1 (6 bases). The read ends 3 residues shy of where the CDR3 ends; the end is completed using the germline J gene. From germline, CDR1 is SGHRS and CDR2 YFSETQ. The CDR3 has 17 amino acids. V was shortened by 4 bases and J by 3 bases, with 20 bases between the two germline ends.

A word on this clone: The read finishes 3 residues shy of the CDR3 end, and the germline J gene is used to complete it. V usage is TRBV18 and J usage is TRBJ2-3, with 8 bases that match TRBD1. CDR3 length: 14 amino acids. In germline, CDR1 is KGHSH, CDR2 LQKENI. V dropped 3 bases and J dropped 6; count of bases not matched to a gene: 5. CDR3 in amino acids: CASSPGTGLDTQYF. The CDR3 bases that were read are TGTGCCAGCTCACCCGGGACAGGTCTTGATACG.

The CDR3 here is CASSYSDLNYGYTF. Partial CDR3 DNA: TGTGCCAGCAGTTACTCAGACTTAAACTATGGC. The V gene is TRBV6-2 or TRBV6-3, the J gene TRBJ1-2; D unclear. The CDR3 is cut off 3 residues early in the read; its end comes from the germline J gene. This CDR3 is built from 14 residues. V lost 0 bases and J lost 2, with 7 bases in between. Germline V gene data show CDR1 as MNHEY and CDR2 as SVGEGT.

In the case of this clone: The read terminates 3 residues before the CDR3 end, so the remaining end is supplied by the germline J gene. V and J are TRBV5-1 and TRBJ2-3; 7 positions match TRBD2. The V segment lost 3 bases and the J segment 2 bases; nucleotides outside the gene matches: 9. The CDR3 runs 16 residues. Germline CDR1 is SGHRS and CDR2 is YFSETQ. CDR3 in amino acids: CASSYNRDYITDTQYF. CDR3 bases read: TGCGCCAGCAGCTACAACCGGGACTACATCACAGATACG.

Comment on this clone: The CDR3 extends 3 residues past the end of the read, so its final part is completed from the germline J gene. This chain uses TRBV7-9 with TRBJ1-5, with 7 nucleotides matching TRBD1. CDR3 size: 14 residues. Germline loops: CDR1 SEHNR, CDR2 FQNEAQ (reference sequence). The ends lost 4 bases at V and 5 bases at J; junction bases unmatched: 5. CDR3 amino acids: CASSSTGADQPQHF. CDR3 bases read: TGTGCCAGCAGCTCAACAGGGGCAGATCAGCCC.

Turning to this clone: The read falls 3 residues short of the CDR3 end, and the missing part is taken from the germline J gene. The chain links TRBV27 to TRBJ2-7; 8 bases map to TRBD2. Germline values: CDR1 MNHEY, CDR2 SMNVEV (reference sequence). The length of the CDR3 is 15 residues. J lost 0 bases, V lost 5 bases, and 6 bases had no gene match. Incomplete CDR3 DNA: TGTGCCAGCAGTACAGCGGGAGAACCCTCCTACGAG. Protein sequence: CASSTAGEPSYE. The whole CDR3 sequence reads CASSTAGEPSYEQYF.

A remark on this clone: Germline and junction disagree at one end, which may indicate a read error. The read falls 3 residues short of the CDR3 end, and the missing part is taken from the germline J gene. V is TRBV4-2 and J is TRBJ1-2; the D gene is possibly TRBD1 (6 bases). Germline CDR1 LGHNA, CDR2 YNFKEQ. The CDR3 is made up of 15 amino acids. The CDR3 loop is CASSQDTGSLYGYTF. The CDR3 DNA, read in part, is TGCGCCAGCAGCCAAGATACAGGGAGTTTATATGGC.

In the case of this clone: The CDR3 goes on 3 residues after the read ends, and that part is filled in from the germline J gene. This rearrangement joins TRBV5-8 to TRBJ2-3, with D perhaps TRBD1 (6 bases). The CDR3 has 15 residues. Between the trimmed V and J ends, which lost 5 bases and 0 bases, there was a span of 13 bases. Looked up from germline, CDR1 is SGHTS and CDR2 is YDEGEE. CDR3 DNA, as far as it was read: TGTGCCAGCAGTTACTACAGGGCTAGCACAGATACG. Its translation is CASSYYRASTDT. The whole CDR3 is CASSYYRASTDTQYF.

About this clone itself: The CDR3 end lies 3 residues beyond the end of the read and is filled in from the germline J gene. The chain combines TRBV7-8 with TRBJ2-7, with 7 bases identical to TRBD1. Germline CDR1 is SGHVS and CDR2 is FQNEAQ. This CDR3 is 14 amino acids long. The junction had 4 bases not matched to a gene; V was cut back by 5 bases and J by 0 bases. CDR3 bases read: TGTGCCAGCAGCGCGACAGGGAACTCCTACGAG. Protein: CASSATGNSYE. The whole CDR3 region reads CASSATGNSYEQYF.

With regard to this clone: Read sequence stops 3 residues before the CDR3 end, and the germline J gene provides the missing end. V is TRBV18 and J is TRBJ2-1, with 12 bases that match TRBD1. The germline CDR1 and CDR2 sequences are KGHSH and LQKENI. The CDR3 length is 15 residues. Unmatched junction bases numbered 4, after V lost 3 bases and J lost 7 bases. CDR3: CASSPRDRGRNEQFF. The sequenced CDR3 bases are TGTGCCAGCTCACCCCGGGACAGGGGGCGAAATGAG.

Measured by frequency, this clone is medium-sized. Sequencing ends 3 residues short of the CDR3 end; the germline J gene provides the rest. This chain joins TRBV5-5 and TRBJ1-4; D is perhaps TRBD1 (6 bases). Germline assignment: CDR1 SGHKS and CDR2 YYEKEE (reference sequence). Trimming left V 4 bases short and J 5 bases short, with 15 bases between. The length of the CDR3 is 15 residues. The CDR3 bases that were read are TGTGCCAGCAGCCCTGGGGGGGCCCGGAATGAAAAA. Its protein is CASSPGGARNEK. The complete CDR3 reads CASSPGGARNEKLFF.

As concerns this clone: The read ends 3 residues early relative to the CDR3; the germline J gene fills the gap. The chain combines TRBV10-3 with TRBJ2-1; 11 bases are a match to TRBD2. The CDR3 consists of 18 residues. Looked up from germline, CDR1 is ENHRY and CDR2 is SYGVKD. V trimming: 3 bases; J trimming: 7 bases; junction bases outside the gene matches: 14. CDR3 region: CAISDPRELAGEGNEQFF. The sequenced CDR3 bases are TGTGCCATCAGTGACCCACGTGAACTAGCGGGAGAAGGGAATGAG.

A remark on this clone: The read ends 3 residues shy of where the CDR3 ends; the end is completed using the germline J gene. V usage is TRBV5-1 and J usage is TRBJ2-1; 9 bases align to TRBD1. V shed 0 bases, J shed 5 bases, and the junction held 9 bases outside the gene matches. The CDR3 runs to 17 residues. From germline, CDR1 is SGHRS and CDR2 YFSETQ. The CDR3: CASSLVSQGASDNEQFF. The sequenced CDR3 bases are TGCGCCAGCAGCTTGGTGTCACAGGGGGCTTCGGACAATGAG.

As for this clone: The read comes to an end 3 residues before the CDR3 does, leaving the germline J gene to fill in the end. The chain carries TRBV30 and TRBJ1-6, with a weak D call TRBD1 (5 bases). Per germline, CDR1 GTSNPN and CDR2 SVGIG (reference sequence). The CDR3 has 15 residues. The V end lost 5 bases, the J end lost 5 bases, and 16 bases lay between the germline ends. The sequenced part of the CDR3 DNA is TGTGCCTGGTGCGAAGGGGAGTGGCATAATTCACCC. This codes for CAWCEGEWHNSP. The whole CDR3 region reads CAWCEGEWHNSPLHF.

Worth noting for this clone: The read stops 3 residues short of the end of the CDR3; the missing end is completed from the germline J gene. The chain combines TRBV7-3 with TRBJ2-1, with 9 bases lining up with TRBD2. The V and J ends lost 5 bases and 4 bases, in that order; junction bases with no gene match: 9. The V gene's germline CDR1 is SGHTA and CDR2 FQGTGA. This CDR3 has 16 residues. CDR3 loop: CASSRQWTSAYNEQFF. Incomplete CDR3 DNA: TGTGCCAGCAGCCGTCAATGGACTAGCGCATACAATGAG.